Below are 6 T cell receptor beta chains sequenced from a single sample in a study of technical replicates of blood from several donors. The protocol was immunoSEQ multiplex PCR, while the TCRdb copy is restricted to in-frame clones and leaves out a portion. The table has 75,000 to 95,000 clones, about nine tenths seen once. Material for sequencing was T cells isolated from PBMCs. These receptors originate from a human donor in good health.

This chain uses TRBV29-1 with TRBJ1-5; 10 bases map to TRBD1. After removal of 7 bases from V and 6 bases from J, the junction contained 15 bases not matched to a gene. From germline, CDR1 is SQVTM and CDR2 ANQGSEA. This CDR3 comprises 16 residues. CDR3 sequence: CSALTGGPLGGQPQHF. CDR3 DNA: TGCAGCGCACTGACAGGGGGCCCCTTGGGGGGTCAGCCCCAGCATTTT.

The J gene is TRBJ2-6, the V gene TRBV11-2; maybe TRBD1 (6 bases). The V end lost 4 bases, the J end lost 0 bases, and 16 bases lay between the germline ends. There are 18 residues in the CDR3. CDR1 and CDR2 from the germline V gene are SGHAT and FQNNGV. The CDR3 loop is CASSSIRTDYSGANVLTF. The CDR3 DNA is TGTGCCAGCAGCTCCATAAGGACAGACTACTCTGGGGCCAACGTCCTGACTTTC. The variable domain in full, with the rest retrieved from reference TRBV11-2 and TRBJ2-6, is EAGVAQSPRYKIIEKRQSVAFWCNPISGHATLYWYQQILGQGPKLLIQFQNNGVVDDSQLPKDRFSAERLKGVDSTLKIQPAKLEDSAVYLCASSSIRTDYSGANVLTFGAGSRLTVL.

The table lists this clone with a count of one. The V gene is TRBV7-2, the J gene TRBJ2-1, with 11 bases identical to TRBD1. Per germline, CDR1 SGHTA and CDR2 FQGNSA. This CDR3 has 14 amino acids. V shed 5 bases, J shed 6 bases, and the junction held 3 bases outside the gene matches. The CDR3 loop is CASSEDRGPNEQFF. Written as DNA, the CDR3 is TGTGCCAGCAGCGAGGACAGGGGGCCCAATGAGCAGTTCTTC.

The chain employs TRBV28 and TRBJ2-5; 11 bases agree with TRBD2. The ends lost 6 bases at V and 0 bases at J; junction bases unmatched: 21. CDR3 length: 21 residues. In germline, CDR1 is MDHEN, CDR2 SYDVKM. CDR3: CASRERTSGHTIRSDQETQYF. As DNA, the CDR3 is TGTGCCAGCAGAGAGCGGACTAGCGGGCATACCATCAGATCTGACCAAGAGACCCAGTACTTC. The complete variable domain, with remaining parts taken from reference TRBV28 and TRBJ2-5, reads DVKVTQSSRYLVKRTGEKVFLECVQDMDHENMFWYRQDPGLGLRLIYFSYDVKMKEKGDIPEGYSVSREKKERFSLILESASTNQTSMYLCASRERTSGHTIRSDQETQYFGPGTRLLVL.

This clone has just one count. The CDR3 region is CASRRGGSYNEQFF. CDR3 nucleotides: TGTGCCAGCAGGCGAGGTGGCTCCTACAATGAGCAGTTCTTC. V and J are TRBV14 and TRBJ2-1; D not certain. The CDR3 covers 14 residues. The germline gives CDR1 SGHDN, CDR2 FVKESK. Trimming removed 6 bases at V and 0 bases at J, with 9 bases between. Full variable domain (remainder filled in from reference TRBV14 and TRBJ2-1): EAGVTQFPSHSVIEKGQTVTLRCDPISGHDNLYWYRRVMGKEIKFLLHFVKESKQDESGMPNNRFLAERTGGTYSTLKVQPAELEDSGVYFCASRRGGSYNEQFFGPGTRLTVL.

The CDR3: CASSGRDPNEKLFF. For the CDR3, the DNA is TGCGCCAGCAGCGGGAGGGATCCTAATGAAAAACTGTTTTTT. This chain links TRBV5-1 with TRBJ1-4; D not resolved. V was cut by 4 bases and J by 3 bases, with 10 bases left in between. The CDR3 is 14 amino acids. Germline loops: CDR1 SGHRS, CDR2 YFSETQ.